Given below is one T cell receptor (beta chain) in context. PCR amplification relied on 60 Vbeta primers (plus 13 Jbeta primers). In the original processing: In a later analysis, of 80 million or so unique beta chains, about 11 million appeared in at least two donors. The repertoire was sequenced with immunoSEQ multiplex PCR; TCRdb's copy has only in-frame clones and lacks some. For V, J and clone size, that table is used; D and trimming come from the DNA. This sample has about 120,000 clones, with about four fifths found just once. This specimen comes from a study of cytomegalovirus exposure and HLA in healthy donors. Across the study: Clustering assigned roughly 81% of the roughly 370 genotyped donors to the Caucasian-associated ancestry cluster.

V dropped 4 bases and J dropped 2; count of bases not matched to a gene: 4. Germline V gene sequence: CDR1 LNHNV, CDR2 YYDKDF (reference sequence). CDR3 length: 15 amino acids. The receptor was derived from a woman in her 30s in good health and CMV-seronegative. Sequences were obtained from PBMCs. The V and J genes are TRBV15 and TRBJ2-5; TRBD1 aligns across 10 bases. CDR3 sequence reads: CATSKTGGGQETQYF. Here the CDR3 DNA reads TGTGCCACCAGCAAGACAGGGGGCGGGCAAGAGACCCAGTACTTC.